Listed below are T cell receptor beta chains from one sample, sequenced in a study of shared T cell receptors in the human thymus. Sequenced by immunoSEQ multiplex PCR; TCRdb stores in-frame clones only, minus some. Seen here are some 700,000 clones, 75% to 90% observed once, and the top ten hold more than 0.008%. The same sample was also used in a study of human thymus T cells.

Sequencing was performed on thymocytes. Every receptor here comes from a girl under three years old with a congenital heart defect. CDR3s include the opening cysteine and the closing phenylalanine or tryptophan. D genes are given only for firm matches.

V gene	D gene	CDR3 protein
TRBV5-4	TRBD1	CASSCLTGEVCGYTF
TRBV9	-	CASSGGHIRGYGYTF
TRBV4-2	-	CASSQVTGDPENPSTDTQYF
TRBV15	TRBD1	CATSSRGMNTEAFF
TRBV5-1	TRBD1	CASSSPGQGGEQFF
TRBV7-2	TRBD2	CASSLGSRGGRETQYF
TRBV6-1	-	CASSEPPDGITEAFF
TRBV5-1	-	CASSPNQESPGLDPSPAYEQYF
TRBV4-1	TRBD1	CASSQGQPSYEQYF
TRBV27	TRBD2	CASRGTSGGPLLDTQYF
TRBV25-1	TRBD1	CASSESGQASTDTQYF
TRBV19	TRBD1	CASSPDRALQETQYF
TRBV6-1	-	CASSLSSGFTGELFF
TRBV19	TRBD2	CASSIWRGGTDTQYF
TRBV7-9	-	CASSLGTGRENTGELFF
TRBV10-3	TRBD2	CAISESGRGGRDTQYF
TRBV18	-	CASSPCMDGGTEAFF
TRBV5-6	-	CASSFQGHMGGEAFF
TRBV4-2	-	CASSQDGGHATQYF
TRBV28	-	CASSSPSWGNNEQFF
TRBV19	-	CASSIGRSGANVLTF
TRBV29-1	TRBD1	CSVEGQEPYEQYF
TRBV20-1	-	CSATNNYGYTF
TRBV5-6	TRBD1	CASSLRQGSNTGELFF
TRBV7-2	-	CASSGPRALFAFF
TRBV7-2	-	CASGPKDSPNTEAFF
TRBV5-1	-	CASSAQGVDTGELFF
TRBV5-6	-	CASSVTGQRNHQPQHF
TRBV15	TRBD1	CATSSPRDRAYEQYF
TRBV27	-	CASSLSGGYSYNSPLHF
TRBV6-5	-	CASSSGNQPQHF
TRBV12-1	-	CASSIDRVYEQYF